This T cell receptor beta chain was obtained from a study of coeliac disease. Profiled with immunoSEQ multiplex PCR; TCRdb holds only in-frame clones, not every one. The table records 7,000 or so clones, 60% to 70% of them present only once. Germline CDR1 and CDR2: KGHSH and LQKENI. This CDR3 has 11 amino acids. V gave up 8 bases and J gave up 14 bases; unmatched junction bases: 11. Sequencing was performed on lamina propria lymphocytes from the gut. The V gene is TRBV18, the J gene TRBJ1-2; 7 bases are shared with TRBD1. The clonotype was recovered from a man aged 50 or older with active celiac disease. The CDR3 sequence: CASRLTGLVTF. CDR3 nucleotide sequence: TGTGCCAGCCGTTTGACAGGGCTCGTAACCTTC. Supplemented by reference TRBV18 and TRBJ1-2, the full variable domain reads NAGVMQNPRHLVRRRGQEARLRCSPMKGHSHVYWYRQLPEEGLKFMVYLQKENIIDESGMPKERFSAEFPKEGPSILRIQQVVRGDSAAYFCASRLTGLVTFGSGTRLTVV.